Below, 8 T cell receptor beta chains from the same sample are listed, as sequenced in a study of T cell clonotyping in hematopoietic cell transplantation. As to time point: recipient sample about 28 days before transplant, after cytoreduction. Profiled with immunoSEQ multiplex PCR; TCRdb holds only in-frame clones, not every one. The sample has about 41,000 clones; approximately 78% are singletons. The material was peripheral blood mononuclear cells, obtained before stem cell transplant. These receptors were taken from a man aged 55 to 70 with myelodysplastic syndrome. Some clones in this sample may be carry-over from other donors' samples.

In DNA, the CDR3 is TGCGCCAGCAGCCGATCCGGGACCCCCGAGCTTCAGGCCTATGGCTACACCTTC. Translating gives CASSRSGTPELQAYGYTF. V and J are TRBV4-1 and TRBJ1-2; D is perhaps TRBD1 (5 bases). The V gene's germline CDR1 is MGHRA and CDR2 YSYEKL. The CDR3 extends over 18 amino acids. V shed 4 bases and J shed 4 bases, with 25 bases lying between them.

The rearrangement uses TRBV4-1 and TRBJ1-2; D remains ambiguous. Germline loops: CDR1 MGHRA, CDR2 YSYEKL. Trimming took off 0 bases at V and 3 bases at J, with 11 bases between the two ends. The CDR3 extends over 15 amino acids. CDR3 nucleotide sequence: TGCGCCAGCAGCCAAGAAGACCGCAGGTACTATGGCTACACCTTC. Its translation is CASSQEDRRYYGYTF.

This clone has only one observation. V and J are TRBV4-2 and TRBJ1-2; TRBD1 aligns across 10 bases. Looked up from germline, CDR1 is LGHNA and CDR2 is YNFKEQ. The CDR3 is 14 amino acids. The V segment lost 4 bases and the J segment 2 bases; nucleotides outside the gene matches: 1. The CDR3 DNA is TGTGCCAGCAGCCCGGGACAGGGGAACTATGGCTACACCTTC. Amino acids: CASSPGQGNYGYTF.

V and J are TRBV7-3 and TRBJ2-7; D unclear. The V gene's germline CDR1 is SGHTA and CDR2 FQGTGA. V gave up 0 bases and J gave up 2 bases, with 8 bases separating them. CDR3 length: 14 residues. The CDR3: CASSLTNGPYEQYF. Written as DNA, the CDR3 is TGTGCCAGCAGCTTAACTAATGGTCCCTACGAGCAGTACTTC.

V gene TRBV7-9 combines with J gene TRBJ1-2; unclear D gene. Per germline, CDR1 SEHNR and CDR2 FQNEAQ (reference sequence). This CDR3 has 13 residues. V lost 6 bases and J 8 bases, leaving 16 bases between the germline ends. The CDR3 loop reads CASSPARTGGYTF. Here the CDR3 DNA reads TGTGCCAGCAGTCCAGCAAGGACTGGAGGCTACACCTTC.

This clone was counted a single time. V gene TRBV6-6 combines with J gene TRBJ1-1; 8 bases are shared with TRBD1. CDR3 length: 13 residues. The V and J ends lost 6 bases and 3 bases, in that order; junction bases with no gene match: 3. Germline CDR1 reads MNHNY; CDR2 reads SVGAGI (reference sequence). CDR3 residues: CASSPRGHTEAFF. DNA for the CDR3: TGTGCCAGCAGCCCCAGGGGGCACACTGAAGCTTTCTTT.

The CDR3 bases are TGTGCCAGCAGCTTACTCGGAGCTACATGGGGTCAGGGAACAGATACGCAGTATTTT. It translates to CASSLLGATWGQGTDTQYF. The chain links TRBV7-2 to TRBJ2-3; TRBD1 is a possible D gene (5 bases). Germline values: CDR1 SGHTA, CDR2 FQGNSA. Trimming shortened V by 2 bases and J by 3 bases, and 24 bases separated the two germline ends. The CDR3 runs 19 residues.

This clone was counted a few times. V usage is TRBV27 and J usage is TRBJ1-1, with 8 bases identical to TRBD1. Germline V gene lookup returns CDR1 MNHEY and CDR2 SMNVEV (reference sequence). Unmatched junction bases numbered 18, after V lost 5 bases and J lost 1 base. There are 19 residues in the CDR3. The CDR3 DNA sequence: TGTGCCAGCAGTCCTCACGCGAATACAGGGGGTATCGCGAACACTGAAGCTTTCTTT. This sequence encodes CASSPHANTGGIANTEAFF.